This T cell receptor (beta chain) was observed in a study of early T cells in non-severe SARS-CoV-2 infection. About the research overall: Unsorted whole blood bulk RNA was sequenced, with unpaired chains.

Points from the study as a whole: Matching results from VDJdb favored anti-spike CD8 responses, leaving private and CD4 specificities undetected.

The V gene's germline CDR1 is LGHNA and CDR2 YSLEER. V gave up 1 base and J gave up 0 bases, with 10 bases separating them. This CDR3 is built from 17 residues. This clonotype was observed many times. Its antigen is unidentified. The protocol attached unique molecular identifiers to individual cDNA molecules. TCRdb re-analysed the 5' RACE reads in MiXCR, keeping a single row per CDR3 protein. In the table there are about 52,000 distinct CDR3 sequences, approximately 11% of which are singletons. The V and J genes are TRBV4-3 and TRBJ2-6; D perhaps matches TRBD2 (6 bases). Specimen: whole blood. The TCR originated in an adult who was a healthcare worker with PCR-confirmed SARS-CoV-2 infection or an uninfected control (not recorded which). This CDR3 reads CASSQGGGDSGANVLTF. The CDR3 coding sequence is TGCGCCAGCAGCCAAGGAGGAGGGGACTCTGGGGCCAACGTCCTGACTTTC.